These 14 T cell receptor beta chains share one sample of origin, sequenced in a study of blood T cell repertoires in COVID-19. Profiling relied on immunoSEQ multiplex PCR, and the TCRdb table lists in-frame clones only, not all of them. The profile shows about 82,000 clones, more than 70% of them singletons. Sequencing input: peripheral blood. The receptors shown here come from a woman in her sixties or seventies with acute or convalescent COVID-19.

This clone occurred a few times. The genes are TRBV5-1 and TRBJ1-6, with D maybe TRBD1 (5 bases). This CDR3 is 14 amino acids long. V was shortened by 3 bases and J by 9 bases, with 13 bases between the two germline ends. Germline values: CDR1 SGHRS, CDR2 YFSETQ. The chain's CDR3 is CASSWGGGTSPLHF. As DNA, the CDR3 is TGCGCCAGCAGCTGGGGCGGGGGAACTTCACCCCTCCACTTT.

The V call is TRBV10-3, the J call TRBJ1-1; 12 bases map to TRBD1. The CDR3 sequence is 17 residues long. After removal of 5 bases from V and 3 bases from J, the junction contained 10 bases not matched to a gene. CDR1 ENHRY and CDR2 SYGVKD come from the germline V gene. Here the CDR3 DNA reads TGTGCCATCAGTAACTCGGGACAGGGGGCAGGGGACACTGAAGCTTTCTTT. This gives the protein CAISNSGQGAGDTEAFF.

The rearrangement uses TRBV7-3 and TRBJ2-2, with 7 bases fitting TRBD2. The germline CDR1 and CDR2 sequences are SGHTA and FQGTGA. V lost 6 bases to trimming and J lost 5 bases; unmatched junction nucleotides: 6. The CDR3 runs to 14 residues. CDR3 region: CASRPLAETGELFF. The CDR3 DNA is TGTGCCAGCAGACCCCTAGCGGAAACCGGGGAGCTGTTTTTT.

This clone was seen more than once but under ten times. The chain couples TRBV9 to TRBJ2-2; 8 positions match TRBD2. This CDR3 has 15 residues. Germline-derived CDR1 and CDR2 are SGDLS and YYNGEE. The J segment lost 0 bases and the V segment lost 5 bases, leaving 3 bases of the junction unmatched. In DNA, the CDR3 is TGTGCCAGCAGGAGTAGCGGGGCGAACACCGGGGAGCTGTTTTTT. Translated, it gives CASRSSGANTGELFF. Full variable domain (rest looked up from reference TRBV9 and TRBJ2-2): DSGVTQTPKHLITATGQRVTLRCSPRSGDLSVYWYQQSLDQGLQFLIQYYNGEERAKGNILERFSAQQFPDLHSELNLSSLELGDSALYFCASRSSGANTGELFFGEGSRLTVL.

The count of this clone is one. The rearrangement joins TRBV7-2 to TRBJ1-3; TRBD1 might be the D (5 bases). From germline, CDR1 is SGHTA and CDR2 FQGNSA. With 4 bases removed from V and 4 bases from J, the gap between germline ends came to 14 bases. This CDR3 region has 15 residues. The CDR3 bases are TGTGCCAGCAGCTATCGGGGGGTTCCAGGAAACACCATATATTTT. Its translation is CASSYRGVPGNTIYF.

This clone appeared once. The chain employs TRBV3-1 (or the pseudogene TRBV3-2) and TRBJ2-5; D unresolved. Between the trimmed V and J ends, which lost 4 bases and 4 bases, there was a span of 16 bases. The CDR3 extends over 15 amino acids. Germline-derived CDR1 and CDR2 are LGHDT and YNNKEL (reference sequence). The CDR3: CASSLPLGGGETQYF. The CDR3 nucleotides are TGTGCCAGCAGCCTCCCCCTAGGCGGTGGAGAGACCCAGTACTTC.

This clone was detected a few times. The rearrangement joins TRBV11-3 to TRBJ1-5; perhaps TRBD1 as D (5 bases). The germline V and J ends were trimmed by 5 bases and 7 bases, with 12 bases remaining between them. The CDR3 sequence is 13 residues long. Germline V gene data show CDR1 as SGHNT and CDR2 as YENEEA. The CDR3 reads CASSPGDGQPQHF. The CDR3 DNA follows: TGTGCCAGCAGCCCGGGGGACGGGCAGCCCCAGCATTTT.

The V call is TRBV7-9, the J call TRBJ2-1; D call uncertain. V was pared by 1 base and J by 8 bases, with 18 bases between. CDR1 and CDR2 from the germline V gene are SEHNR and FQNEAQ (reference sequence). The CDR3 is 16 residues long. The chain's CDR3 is CASSLGPAGLSYEQFF. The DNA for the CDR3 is TGTGCCAGCAGCTTAGGTCCCGCTGGCCTGTCCTATGAGCAGTTCTTC.

CDR3: CASSWTEISTDTQYF. Here the CDR3 DNA reads TGTGCCAGCAGTTGGACAGAGATTAGCACAGATACGCAGTATTTT. V and J are TRBV6-2 or TRBV6-3 and TRBJ2-3; D possibly corresponds to TRBD1 (6 bases). The V end was cut by 4 bases, the J end by 0 bases, with 11 bases between. Germline V gene data show CDR1 as MNHEY and CDR2 as SVGEGT. The CDR3 sequence is 15 residues long.

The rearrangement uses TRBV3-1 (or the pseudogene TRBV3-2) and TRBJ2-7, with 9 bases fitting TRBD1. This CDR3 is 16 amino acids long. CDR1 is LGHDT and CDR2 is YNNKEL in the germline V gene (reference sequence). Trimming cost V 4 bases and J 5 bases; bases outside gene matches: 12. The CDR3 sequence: CASSPLWDRAFHEQYF. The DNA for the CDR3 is TGTGCCAGCAGCCCACTCTGGGACAGGGCGTTCCACGAGCAGTACTTC.

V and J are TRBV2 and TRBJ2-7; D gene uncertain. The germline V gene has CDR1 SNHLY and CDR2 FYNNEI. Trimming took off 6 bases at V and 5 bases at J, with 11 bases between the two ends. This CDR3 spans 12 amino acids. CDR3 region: CASRATAHEQYF. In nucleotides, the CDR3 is TGTGCCAGCAGGGCCACAGCTCACGAGCAGTACTTC.

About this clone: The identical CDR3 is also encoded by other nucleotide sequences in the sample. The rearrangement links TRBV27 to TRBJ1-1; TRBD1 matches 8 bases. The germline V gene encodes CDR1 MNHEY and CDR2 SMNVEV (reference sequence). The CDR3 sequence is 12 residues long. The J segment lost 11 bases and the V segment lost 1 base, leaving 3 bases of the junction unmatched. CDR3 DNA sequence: TGTGCCAGCAGTTTATTGGGACAGGTCGCTTTCTTT. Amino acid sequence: CASSLLGQVAFF.

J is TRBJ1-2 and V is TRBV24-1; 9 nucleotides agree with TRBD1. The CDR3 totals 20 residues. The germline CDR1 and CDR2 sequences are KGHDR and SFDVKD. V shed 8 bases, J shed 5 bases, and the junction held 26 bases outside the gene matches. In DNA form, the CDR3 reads TGTGCCACCAATGGACTGACTGGGGACAGGGTGAACTCAGCGAGTTATGGCTACACCTTC. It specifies CATNGLTGDRVNSASYGYTF.

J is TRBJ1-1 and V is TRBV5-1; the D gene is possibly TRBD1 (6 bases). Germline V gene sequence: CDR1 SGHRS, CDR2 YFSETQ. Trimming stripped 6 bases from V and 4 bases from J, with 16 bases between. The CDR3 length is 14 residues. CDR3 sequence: CASMGGARSTEAFF. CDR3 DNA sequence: TGCGCCAGCATGGGGGGGGCGCGAAGCACTGAAGCTTTCTTT.